A single sample gave rise to the 3 T cell receptor beta chains below, sequenced in a study of human T cells and chemical hapten exposure. Sample time point: patch test 2, 6 weeks after DPC sensitization. As for treatment: therapeutic diphenylcyclopropenone sensitization with weekly scalp DPC. TCRdb fed the RACE reads into MiXCR, producing one record per CDR3 protein. The data hold around 100,000 distinct CDR3 sequences, with about an eighth observed a single time. Here the sequenced sample was whole blood, taken in connection with sensitization to the hapten diphenylcyclopropenone (DPC). Receptor source: a middle-aged woman with alopecia areata. Some clones in this sample may be carry-over from other donors' samples.

This clonotype was recorded many times. The gene calls are TRBV6-5 and TRBJ1-2, with D possibly TRBD1 on 5 matching bases. Between the trimmed V and J ends, which lost 6 bases and 3 bases, there was a span of 11 bases. The CDR3 extends over 13 amino acids. From germline, CDR1 is MNHEY and CDR2 SVGAGI. The CDR3 reads CASRTDTYYGYTF. Written as DNA, the CDR3 is TGTGCCAGCAGAACGGACACGTACTATGGCTACACCTTC.

This clonotype appeared a few times. This sequence joins TRBV3-1 and TRBJ2-5; D is perhaps TRBD1 or TRBD2 (5 bases each). Trimming shortened V by 4 bases and J by 1 base, and 16 bases separated the two germline ends. Germline loops: CDR1 LGHDT, CDR2 YNNKEL (reference sequence). This CDR3 spans 16 amino acids. The CDR3 spells CASSRGSARSQETQYF. The DNA of the CDR3 is TGTGCCAGCAGCCGGGGGTCGGCGCGAAGCCAAGAGACCCAGTACTTC.

The chain joins TRBV10-3 to TRBJ2-6, with a weak D call TRBD1 (6 bases). The CDR3 length is 18 residues. From germline, CDR1 is ENHRY and CDR2 SYGVKD. The germline V and J ends were trimmed by 4 bases and 0 bases, with 16 bases remaining between them. CDR3 sequence: CAISGGGRGTSGANVLTF. The CDR3 DNA follows: TGTGCCATCAGTGGTGGGGGCCGAGGGACCTCTGGGGCCAACGTCCTGACTTTC.